Each of the 19 T cell receptor beta chains below was sequenced from the same sample in a study of control samples from healthy donors and cancer patients. Clones were read by immunoSEQ multiplex PCR, and TCRdb kept only the in-frame ones, dropping some. This sample has over 120,000 clones; roughly 94% occur once, and the top ten carry 14%. The sequencing input was PBMCs. The receptors stem from a man between 60 and 70 years old with colorectal cancer.

The chain carries TRBV30 and TRBJ1-2; possible D gene TRBD1, 5 bases. The V end lost 2 bases, the J end lost 0 bases, and 7 bases lay between the germline ends. Per germline, CDR1 GTSNPN and CDR2 SVGIG (reference sequence). This CDR3 contains 13 residues. CDR3 DNA sequence: TGTGCCTGGAGTCCGGGGGCTAACTATGGCTACACCTTC. It translates to CAWSPGANYGYTF.

The rearrangement uses TRBV18 and TRBJ1-1; no reliable D call. This CDR3 has 14 amino acids. Trimming removed 6 bases from V and 2 bases from J, with 13 bases in between. Germline V gene data show CDR1 as KGHSH and CDR2 as LQKENI. For the CDR3, the DNA is TGTGCCAGCTCCCCGCAAAACGTTAACACTGAAGCTTTCTTT. Its protein is CASSPQNVNTEAFF.

The J gene is TRBJ1-1, the V gene TRBV6-5; 8 bases line up with TRBD1. Germline V lookup: CDR1 MNHEY, CDR2 SVGAGI. The CDR3 has 13 residues. V lost 6 bases to trimming and J lost 4 bases; unmatched junction nucleotides: 4. The CDR3: CASRFTGGTEAFF. DNA of the CDR3: TGTGCCAGCAGATTCACAGGGGGCACTGAAGCTTTCTTT.

The chain recombines TRBV2 with TRBJ1-6, with 7 nucleotides matching TRBD1. The CDR3 has 19 residues. V dropped 3 bases and J dropped 3; count of bases not matched to a gene: 14. Germline lookup yields CDR1 SNHLY and CDR2 FYNNEI. This chain's CDR3 is CASSDRDSDIQYYNSPLHF. The CDR3 nucleotides are TGTGCCAGCAGTGACCGGGACAGCGATATCCAGTACTATAATTCACCCCTCCACTTT.

This chain links TRBV3-1 (or the pseudogene TRBV3-2) with TRBJ2-2; tentative D call: TRBD1 (5 bases). The CDR3 loop spans 15 amino acids. The germline V gene has CDR1 LGHDT and CDR2 YNNKEL (reference sequence). V lost 1 base to trimming and J lost 6 bases, with 12 bases between them. The DNA of the CDR3 is TGTGCCAGCAGCCAAGGCGCAGGGCCGGCCGGGGAGCTGTTTTTT. This codes for CASSQGAGPAGELFF.

The rearrangement links TRBV7-9 to TRBJ1-2; TRBD1 agrees at 7 bases. From germline, CDR1 is SEHNR and CDR2 FQNEAQ (reference sequence). CDR3 length equals 13 residues. Unmatched junction bases numbered 1, after V lost 0 bases and J lost 6 bases. The CDR3 protein is CASSLAGGDGYTF. The CDR3 bases are TGTGCCAGCAGCTTAGCAGGGGGCGATGGCTACACCTTC.

The J gene is TRBJ1-2, the V gene TRBV7-9; no clear D gene. This CDR3 is built from 13 residues. Looked up from germline, CDR1 is SEHNR and CDR2 is FQNEAQ (reference sequence). V lost 5 bases to trimming and J lost 4 bases, with 11 bases between them. In DNA, the CDR3 is TGTGCCAGCAGCCGAGAAAACAGCTATGGCTACACCTTC. Encoded protein: CASSRENSYGYTF.

This chain connects TRBV29-1 to TRBJ1-5; no definite D call. CDR3 length: 13 residues. V was shortened by 4 bases and J by 3 bases, with 10 bases between the two germline ends. Germline CDR1 and CDR2: SQVTM and ANQGSEA. CDR3 sequence: CSVGRGYNQPQHF. CDR3 sequence (DNA): TGCAGCGTTGGCCGCGGCTACAATCAGCCCCAGCATTTT.

This sequence joins TRBV2 and TRBJ1-6; D is ambiguous. There are 15 residues in the CDR3. Germline assignment: CDR1 SNHLY and CDR2 FYNNEI. With 0 bases removed from V and 4 bases from J, the gap between germline ends came to 7 bases. The CDR3: CASSEALSYNSPLHF. The DNA of the CDR3 is TGTGCCAGCAGTGAAGCGCTTAGTTATAATTCACCCCTCCACTTT.

This sequence joins TRBV7-9 and TRBJ1-2; 11 positions agree with TRBD1. Germline CDR1 reads SEHNR; CDR2 reads FQNEAQ (reference sequence). The ends lost 5 bases at V and 7 bases at J; junction bases unmatched: 6. This CDR3 spans 14 amino acids. CDR3 sequence reads: CASSRGQGAGGYTF. The CDR3 DNA is TGTGCCAGCAGCCGTGGACAGGGGGCCGGTGGCTACACCTTC.

The V and J genes are TRBV4-3 and TRBJ2-7, with unresolved D. V gave up 0 bases and J gave up 3 bases, with 12 bases separating them. Looked up from germline, CDR1 is LGHNA and CDR2 is YSLEER. The CDR3 runs 15 residues. Here the CDR3 reads CASSQDRHSRYEQYF. DNA for the CDR3: TGCGCCAGCAGCCAAGATCGGCACAGCCGCTACGAGCAGTACTTC.

This clone appeared a few times. The chain recombines TRBV6-2 or TRBV6-3 with TRBJ1-2; D gene unclear. Trimming pared 5 bases from V and 8 bases from J, leaving 12 bases between. The V gene's germline CDR1 is MNHEY and CDR2 SVGEGT. This CDR3 region has 12 residues. Here the CDR3 DNA reads TGTGCCAGCAGTACCCGGACGGGAGGCTACACCTTC. This gives the protein CASSTRTGGYTF.

The V call is TRBV19, the J call TRBJ2-7; the match to TRBD2 covers 11 bases. The germline gives CDR1 LNHDA, CDR2 SQIVND (reference sequence). V dropped 5 bases and J dropped 2; count of bases not matched to a gene: 5. CDR3 length equals 15 residues. For the CDR3, the DNA is TGTGCCAGTAGTCTCGGGACTAGCGGTGCCTACGAGCAGTACTTC. As protein: CASSLGTSGAYEQYF.

The chain carries TRBV19 and TRBJ1-5, with a tentative D call TRBD1 (5 bases). Germline values: CDR1 LNHDA, CDR2 SQIVND (reference sequence). Trimming removed 5 bases at V and 1 base at J, with 21 bases between. The CDR3 runs 18 residues. DNA for the CDR3: TGTGCCAGTAGTGTCCTCTCGACCTGGGGCACAAGCAATCAGCCCCAGCATTTT. Its translation is CASSVLSTWGTSNQPQHF.

Notes on this clone: Sequence at one end of the junction differs from germline and may be a read error. The V and J genes are TRBV6-1 and TRBJ2-7; 9 nucleotides align to TRBD1. This CDR3 comprises 20 residues. The germline V gene encodes CDR1 MNHNS and CDR2 SASEGT. The CDR3 sequence: CASIEVEARDRELPPYEQYF. The CDR3 coding sequence is TGTGCCAGCATTGAAGTAGAGGCCCGGGACAGGGAACTTCCCCCCTACGAGCAGTACTTC.

The gene calls are TRBV3-1 (or the pseudogene TRBV3-2) and TRBJ2-6; 8 positions match TRBD1. V was clipped by 6 bases and J by 2 bases; unmatched bases: 3. This CDR3 is built from 15 residues. Germline CDR1 LGHDT, CDR2 YNNKEL (reference sequence). As DNA, the CDR3 is TGTGCCAGCAGTCCGGACAGGGCTGGGGCCAACGTCCTGACTTTC. As protein: CASSPDRAGANVLTF.

The CDR3 coding sequence is TGTGCCACCTCACATGGGACAGCCCAAACCTACGAGCAGTACTTC. Translating it yields CATSHGTAQTYEQYF. The J gene is TRBJ2-7, the V gene TRBV10-3; 7 bases are a match to TRBD1. Germline lookup yields CDR1 ENHRY and CDR2 SYGVKD. CDR3 length: 15 residues. Losses at the gene ends were 10 bases for V and 2 bases for J; bases not matched to a gene: 14.

The V gene is TRBV6-1, the J gene TRBJ1-5, with a weak D call TRBD1 (5 bases). The CDR3 runs to 13 residues. Deletions cut 3 bases from V and 5 bases from J, with 8 bases between. Germline loops: CDR1 MNHNS, CDR2 SASEGT. The CDR3: CASSDTRDQPQHF. The CDR3 region has the DNA TGTGCCAGCAGTGACACCAGGGATCAGCCCCAGCATTTT.

This chain links TRBV6-6 with TRBJ2-5; 7 bases are shared with TRBD1. The germline gives CDR1 MNHNY, CDR2 SVGAGI (reference sequence). This CDR3 spans 15 amino acids. V was pared by 4 bases and J by 2 bases, with 7 bases of the junction left unmatched. CDR3 DNA sequence: TGTGCCAGCAGTTTTTCCGGGACAGAACAAGAGACCCAGTACTTC. Its translation is CASSFSGTEQETQYF.